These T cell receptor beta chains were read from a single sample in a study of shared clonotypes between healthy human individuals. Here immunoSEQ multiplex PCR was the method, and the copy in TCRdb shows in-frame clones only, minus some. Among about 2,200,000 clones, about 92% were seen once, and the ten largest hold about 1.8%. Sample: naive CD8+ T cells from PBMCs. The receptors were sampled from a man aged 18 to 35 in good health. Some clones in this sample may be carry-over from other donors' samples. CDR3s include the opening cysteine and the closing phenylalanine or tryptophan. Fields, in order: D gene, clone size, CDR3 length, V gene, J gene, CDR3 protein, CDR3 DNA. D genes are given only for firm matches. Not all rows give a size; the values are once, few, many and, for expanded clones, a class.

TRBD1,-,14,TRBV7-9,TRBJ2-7,CASSTRDRAYEQYF,TGTGCCAGCAGTACCCGGGACAGGGCGTACGAGCAGTACTTC
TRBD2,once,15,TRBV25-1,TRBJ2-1,CASSGLAGSYNEQFF,TGTGCCAGCAGTGGGCTAGCGGGGTCCTACAATGAGCAGTTCTTC
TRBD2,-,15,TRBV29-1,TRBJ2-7,CSARGGDGSTYEQYF,TGCAGCGCCCGGGGGGGAGACGGCTCCACATACGAGCAGTACTTC
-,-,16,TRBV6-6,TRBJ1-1,CASAVRPRALNTEAFF,TGTGCCAGCGCCGTACGGCCCAGGGCCCTGAACACTGAAGCTTTCTTT
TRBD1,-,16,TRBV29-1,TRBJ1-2,CSVDGTESLALDGYTF,TGCAGCGTTGACGGGACAGAGAGTTTGGCTTTAGATGGCTACACCTTC
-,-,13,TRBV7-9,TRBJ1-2,CASSLGVVAGYTF,TGTGCCAGCAGCTTAGGAGTGGTGGCCGGCTACACCTTC
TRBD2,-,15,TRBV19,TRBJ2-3,CASSLIAGGPDTQYF,TGTGCCAGTAGCCTTATAGCGGGAGGTCCCGATACGCAGTATTTT
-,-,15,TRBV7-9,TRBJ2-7,CASSRGPAGVGEQYF,TGTGCCAGCAGTAGGGGGCCAGCGGGAGTAGGCGAGCAGTACTTC
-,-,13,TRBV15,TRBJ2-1,CATSREAGDEQFF,TGTGCCACCAGCAGAGAAGCTGGGGATGAGCAGTTCTTC
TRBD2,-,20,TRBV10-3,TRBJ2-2,CAISGTLGLAGVSHTGELFF,TGTGCCATCAGTGGAACGCTGGGACTAGCGGGAGTTTCGCACACCGGGGAGCTGTTTTTT
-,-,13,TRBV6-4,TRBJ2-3,CASRRADTDTQYF,TGTGCCAGCAGAAGGGCGGACACAGATACGCAGTATTTT
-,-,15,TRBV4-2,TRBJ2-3,CASSPGGFITDTQYF,TGTGCCAGCAGCCCTGGGGGGTTTATCACAGATACGCAGTATTTT
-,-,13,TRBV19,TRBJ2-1,CASSPSMGNEQFF,TGTGCCAGTAGTCCCTCAATGGGCAATGAGCAGTTCTTC
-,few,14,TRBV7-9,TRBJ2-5,CASSLIQGGETQYF,TGTGCCAGCAGCTTAATCCAGGGTGGGGAGACCCAGTACTTC
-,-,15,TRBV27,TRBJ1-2,CASSPGIRGGYGYTF,TGTGCCAGCAGTCCCGGGATCCGTGGGGGCTATGGCTACACCTTC
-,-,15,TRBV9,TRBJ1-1,CASSVAGGEITEAFF,TGTGCCAGCAGCGTAGCGGGGGGAGAAATCACTGAAGCTTTCTTT
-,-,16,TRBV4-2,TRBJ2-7,CASSQVLSELKREQYF,TGTGCCAGCAGCCAAGTTCTCAGCGAGCTAAAACGGGAGCAGTACTTC
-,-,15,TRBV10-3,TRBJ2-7,CAISDISGPSYEQYF,TGTGCCATCAGTGACATCAGTGGCCCCTCCTACGAGCAGTACTTC
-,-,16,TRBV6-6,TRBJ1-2,CASSYSGRITNYGYTF,TGTGCCAGCAGTTACTCGGGACGGATCACCAACTATGGCTACACCTTC
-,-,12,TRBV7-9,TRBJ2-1,CASSLTDNEQFF,TGTGCCAGCAGCTTAACAGACAATGAGCAGTTCTTC
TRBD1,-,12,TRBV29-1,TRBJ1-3,CSVQGAGNTIYF,TGCAGCGTCCAGGGGGCTGGAAACACCATATATTTT
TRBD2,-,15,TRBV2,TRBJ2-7,CASSDLLAGPSEQYF,TGTGCCAGCAGTGACCTACTAGCGGGGCCCTCCGAGCAGTACTTC
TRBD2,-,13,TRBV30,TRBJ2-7,CAWSQREGGEQYF,TGTGCCTGGAGTCAGCGGGAGGGAGGCGAGCAGTACTTC
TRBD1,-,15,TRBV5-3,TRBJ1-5,CARSLGDRADQPQHF,TGTGCCAGAAGCTTGGGGGACAGGGCGGATCAGCCCCAGCATTTT
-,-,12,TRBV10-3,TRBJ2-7,CAISGAAYEQYF,TGTGCCATCAGTGGGGCTGCCTACGAGCAGTACTTC
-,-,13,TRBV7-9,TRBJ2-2,CASSLVGAGELFF,TGTGCCAGCAGCCTAGTGGGGGCCGGGGAGCTGTTTTTT
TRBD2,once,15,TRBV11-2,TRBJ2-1,CASTGTSGGGNEQFF,TGTGCCAGCACCGGAACTAGCGGGGGGGGTAATGAGCAGTTCTTC
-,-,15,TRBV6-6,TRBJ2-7,CASRRAGTFSYEQYF,TGTGCCAGCAGAAGAGCCGGGACATTCTCCTACGAGCAGTACTTC
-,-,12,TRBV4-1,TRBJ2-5,CASSQDTGTQYF,TGCGCCAGCAGCCAAGACACGGGGACCCAGTACTTC
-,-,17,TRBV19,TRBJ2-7,CASSIVRERGNENEQYF,TGTGCCAGTAGTATAGTCCGGGAGAGAGGGAACGAAAACGAGCAGTACTTC
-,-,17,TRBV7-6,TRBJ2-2,CATQGADGGLHTGELFF,TGTGCCACCCAAGGGGCAGATGGGGGGCTTCACACCGGGGAGCTGTTTTTT
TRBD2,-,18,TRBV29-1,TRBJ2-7,CSVELTGLAGGSSYEQYF,TGCAGCGTTGAATTAACCGGACTAGCGGGAGGGAGCTCCTACGAGCAGTACTTC
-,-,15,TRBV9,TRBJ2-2,CASSVSGGNTGELFF,TGTGCCAGCAGCGTTTCCGGGGGCAACACCGGGGAGCTGTTTTTT
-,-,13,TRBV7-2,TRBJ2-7,CASSFGSFTEQYF,TGTGCCAGCAGCTTCGGCAGCTTCACCGAGCAGTACTTC
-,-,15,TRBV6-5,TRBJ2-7,CASSYFLGLAYEQYF,TGTGCCAGCAGTTACTTTTTAGGTTTGGCCTACGAGCAGTACTTC
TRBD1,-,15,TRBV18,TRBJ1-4,CASSPAGTVNEKLFF,TGTGCCAGCTCCCCCGCCGGGACAGTGAATGAAAAACTGTTTTTT
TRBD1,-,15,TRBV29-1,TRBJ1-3,CSAWVGGVPGNTIYF,TGCAGCGCGTGGGTAGGGGGCGTCCCTGGAAACACCATATATTTT
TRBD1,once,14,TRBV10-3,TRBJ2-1,CAISTGGPYNEQFF,TGTGCCATCAGTACAGGGGGTCCCTACAATGAGCAGTTCTTC
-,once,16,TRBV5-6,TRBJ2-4,CASSLGHGTYLNIQYF,TGTGCCAGCAGCTTGGGCCACGGGACATATCTAAACATTCAGTACTTC